The 14 T cell receptor beta chains listed next were all sequenced from one sample in a study of shared clonotypes between healthy human individuals. Sequencing used immunoSEQ multiplex PCR; TCRdb keeps in-frame clones, though not all of them. Among about 380,000 clones listed, 90% to 97% were seen once. Specimen: memory CD8+ T cells sorted from blood. The subset here: CD45RO+ cells pooled with CCR7-negative TemRA cells. The receptors were sampled from a young man in good health.

This chain uses TRBV7-9 with TRBJ2-1; D perhaps matches TRBD1 (6 bases). The CDR3 loop spans 13 amino acids. V lost 5 bases and J 9 bases, leaving 14 bases between the germline ends. Germline-derived CDR1 and CDR2 are SEHNR and FQNEAQ (reference sequence). The CDR3 DNA reads TGTGCCAGCAGCCCTCAGGGGTATAGTGAGCAGTTCTTC. Its translation is CASSPQGYSEQFF.

The gene calls are TRBV5-4 and TRBJ1-2; D call uncertain. Germline assignment: CDR1 SGHNT and CDR2 YYREEE (reference sequence). The CDR3 contains 13 residues. Trimming stripped 6 bases from V and 8 bases from J, with 17 bases between. Here the CDR3 DNA reads TGTGCCAGCACCACCGACCCAGGAGGAGGCTACACCTTC. Its translation: CASTTDPGGGYTF.

The V call is TRBV7-9, the J call TRBJ2-2; 10 nucleotides align to TRBD2. With V trimmed by 4 bases and J by 5 bases, 4 bases remained unmatched. In germline, CDR1 is SEHNR, CDR2 FQNEAQ (reference sequence). CDR3 length equals 15 residues. CDR3 coding DNA: TGTGCCAGCAGCTCCGCAGCGGGAGGGACCGGGGAGCTGTTTTTT. It translates to CASSSAAGGTGELFF.

The genes are TRBV4-2 and TRBJ2-7, with D perhaps matching TRBD2 (7 bases). The germline V and J ends were trimmed by 0 bases and 4 bases, with 13 bases remaining between them. The germline V gene encodes CDR1 LGHNA and CDR2 YNFKEQ. The CDR3 is 15 residues long. CDR3 sequence reads: CASSQEAGAAYEQYF. DNA for the CDR3: TGTGCCAGCAGCCAAGAGGCGGGGGCCGCGTACGAGCAGTACTTC.

The chain recombines TRBV28 with TRBJ2-2; 7 positions match TRBD1. V shed 6 bases, J shed 1 base, and the junction held 8 bases outside the gene matches. This CDR3 comprises 16 residues. CDR1 is MDHEN and CDR2 is SYDVKM in the germline V gene. In nucleotides, the CDR3 is TGTGCCAGCAGGTCATCGGGACAGATGAACACCGGGGAGCTGTTTTTT. It encodes CASRSSGQMNTGELFF.

V is TRBV19 and J is TRBJ2-2; possibly TRBD1 for D (5 bases). Germline V gene sequence: CDR1 LNHDA, CDR2 SQIVND (reference sequence). There are 14 residues in the CDR3. V dropped 2 bases and J dropped 7 bases, with 11 bases sitting between them. The CDR3 is CASSIWQGDGELFF. The CDR3 nucleotides read TGTGCCAGTAGTATATGGCAGGGTGACGGGGAGCTGTTTTTT. Variable domain in full (rest from reference TRBV19 and TRBJ2-2): DGGITQSPKYLFRKEGQNVTLSCEQNLNHDAMYWYRQDPGQGLRLIYYSQIVNDFQKGDIAEGYSVSREKKESFPLTVTSAQKNPTAFYLCASSIWQGDGELFFGEGSRLTVL.

CDR3 bases: TGTGCCAGTAGTATCGCGGGGAACTACGAGCAGTACTTC. This codes for CASSIAGNYEQYF. The V call is TRBV19, the J call TRBJ2-7; D may be TRBD2 (6 bases). Per the germline V gene, CDR1 is LNHDA and CDR2 is SQIVND (reference sequence). The CDR3 is made up of 13 amino acids. The germline V and J ends were trimmed by 3 bases and 3 bases, with 9 bases remaining between them.

The genes are TRBV16 and TRBJ2-7; D remains unclear. V lost 4 bases and J 3 bases, leaving 10 bases between the germline ends. The length of the CDR3 is 13 residues. Germline V gene sequence: CDR1 KGHSY, CDR2 FQNENV. The CDR3 DNA sequence: TGTGCCAGCAGCCCAGGACGAAGCTACGAGCAGTACTTC. The encoded protein is CASSPGRSYEQYF.

The chain combines TRBV7-9 with TRBJ2-2; D unclear. The V end was cut by 1 base, the J end by 1 base, with 7 bases between. Looked up from germline, CDR1 is SEHNR and CDR2 is FQNEAQ (reference sequence). The length of the CDR3 is 15 residues. The CDR3 DNA follows: TGTGCCAGCAGCTTAGAACGGGTGAACACCGGGGAGCTGTTTTTT. It codes for CASSLERVNTGELFF.

V is TRBV11-3 and J is TRBJ2-7, with D uncertain. V lost 4 bases and J lost 4, with 11 bases in between. The CDR3 is 13 amino acids. CDR1 and CDR2 from the germline V gene are SGHNT and YENEEA. The CDR3 bases are TGTGCCAGCAGCTCCTCAACTGGATACGAGCAGTACTTC. This encodes CASSSSTGYEQYF.

This chain links TRBV15 with TRBJ2-5, with 10 nucleotides matching TRBD1. The CDR3 length is 19 residues. Germline values: CDR1 LNHNV, CDR2 YYDKDF (reference sequence). V shed 0 bases and J 7 bases; nucleotides not matched to a gene: 17. CDR3 sequence: CATSRDRGGGTGVVGTQYF. The CDR3 region has the DNA TGTGCCACCAGCAGAGATCGAGGCGGGGGGACAGGGGTCGTGGGGACCCAGTACTTC.

As regards this clone: Other DNA sequences in the sample encode the same CDR3. The chain couples TRBV25-1 to TRBJ1-4; the D is unclear. V lost 6 bases and J lost 4, with 3 bases in between. Germline V gene data show CDR1 as MGHDK and CDR2 as SYGVNS. The length of the CDR3 is 11 residues. The CDR3 DNA reads as TGTGCCAGCAGCTTTAATGAAAAACTGTTTTTT. Protein sequence: CASSFNEKLFF.

Concerning this clone: The sample holds other DNA sequences that translate to the same CDR3. V is TRBV20-1 and J is TRBJ2-7, with no clear D. Trimming shortened V by 1 base and J by 4 bases, and 5 bases separated the two germline ends. This CDR3 comprises 11 residues. Looked up from germline, CDR1 is DFQATT and CDR2 is SNEGSKA (reference sequence). The CDR3 loop reads CSARGTYEQYF. CDR3 DNA sequence: TGCAGTGCTAGAGGCACTTACGAGCAGTACTTC.

The rearrangement links TRBV19 to TRBJ1-5; 8 bases are shared with TRBD1. V shed 2 bases and J 0 bases; nucleotides not matched to a gene: 9. Germline-derived CDR1 and CDR2 are LNHDA and SQIVND (reference sequence). The CDR3 extends over 18 amino acids. In DNA form, the CDR3 reads TGTGCCAGTAGTATACACCGGGACAGGAGTTATAGCAATCAGCCCCAGCATTTT. Translating it yields CASSIHRDRSYSNQPQHF.